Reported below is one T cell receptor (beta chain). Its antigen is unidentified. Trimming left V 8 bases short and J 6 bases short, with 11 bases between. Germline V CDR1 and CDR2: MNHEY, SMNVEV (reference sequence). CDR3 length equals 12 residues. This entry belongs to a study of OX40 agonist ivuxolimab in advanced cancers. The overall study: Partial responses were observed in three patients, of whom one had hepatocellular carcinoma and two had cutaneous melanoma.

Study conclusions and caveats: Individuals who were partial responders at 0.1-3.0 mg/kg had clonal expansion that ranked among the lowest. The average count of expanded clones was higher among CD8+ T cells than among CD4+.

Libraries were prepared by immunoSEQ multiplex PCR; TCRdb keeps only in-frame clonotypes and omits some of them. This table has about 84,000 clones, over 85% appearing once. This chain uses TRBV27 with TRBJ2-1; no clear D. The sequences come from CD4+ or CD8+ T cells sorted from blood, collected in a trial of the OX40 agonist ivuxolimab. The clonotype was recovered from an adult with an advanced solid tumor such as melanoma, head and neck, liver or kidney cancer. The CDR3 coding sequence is TGTGCCAGCGGCACCTTAATCAATGAGCAGTTCTTC. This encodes CASGTLINEQFF.